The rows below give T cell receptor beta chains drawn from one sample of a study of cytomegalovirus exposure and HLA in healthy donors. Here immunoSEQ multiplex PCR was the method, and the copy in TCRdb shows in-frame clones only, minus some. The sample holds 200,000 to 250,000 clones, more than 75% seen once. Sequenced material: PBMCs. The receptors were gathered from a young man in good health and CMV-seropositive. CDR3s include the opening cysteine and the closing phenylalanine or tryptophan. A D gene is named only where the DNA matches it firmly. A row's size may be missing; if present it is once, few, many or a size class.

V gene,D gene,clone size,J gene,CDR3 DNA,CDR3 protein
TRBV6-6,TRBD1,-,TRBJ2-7,TGTGCCAGCAGTTTAGGACAGGGTAAATCTATCGACGAGCAGTACTTC,CASSLGQGKSIDEQYF
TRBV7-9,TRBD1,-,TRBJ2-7,TGTGCCAGCAGCTTAGGACAGGGGGGATACTACGAGCAGTACTTC,CASSLGQGGYYEQYF
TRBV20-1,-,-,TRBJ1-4,TGCAGTGCTCCAGACGCGGGAAAACTGTTTTTT,CSAPDAGKLFF
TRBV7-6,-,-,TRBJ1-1,TGTGCCAGCAGCTCCCCCGGGGGTCGTGCTTTCTTT,CASSSPGGRAFF
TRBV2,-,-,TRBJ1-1,TGTGCCAGCAACGGCGGGGCGCTGAACACTGAAGCTTTCTTT,CASNGGALNTEAFF
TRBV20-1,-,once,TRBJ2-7,TGCAGTGCTTCGCAGGGGTACGGGCAGTACTTC,CSASQGYGQYF
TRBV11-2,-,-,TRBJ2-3,TGTGCCAGCAGAAGATCGAGCACAGATACGCAGTATTTT,CASRRSSTDTQYF
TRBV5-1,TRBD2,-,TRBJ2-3,TGCGCCAGCAGCTTGGGCGGGAGAGACGCAGATACGCAGTATTTT,CASSLGGRDADTQYF
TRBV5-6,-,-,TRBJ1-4,TGTGCCAGCAGGCGATCGGGACGATCAAATGAAAAACTGTTTTTT,CASRRSGRSNEKLFF
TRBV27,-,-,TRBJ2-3,TGTGCCAGCAGCTTACTCACAGATACGCAGTATTTT,CASSLLTDTQYF